This entry lists 19 T cell receptor beta chains sequenced from one sample in a study of T-cell reconstitution after alpha-beta-depleted transplantation in children. Preparing the TCRbeta library involved the use of unique molecular identifiers. One entry per CDR3 protein, called by TCRdb with MiXCR from the PCR reads. Among 300,000 to 400,000 distinct CDR3 sequences listed, about 14% were seen once. This sample comprised PBMCs, obtained from the stem cell graft. The receptors come from a human donor who donated a stem cell graft to a child with Fanconi anemia.

The chain is built from TRBV12-3 or TRBV12-4 and TRBJ1-5; 12 positions match TRBD1. This CDR3 region has 17 residues. The J segment lost 2 bases and the V segment lost 3 bases, leaving 5 bases of the junction unmatched. CDR3 residues: CASSLGQGAGGNQPQHF. The CDR3 DNA follows: TGTGCCAGCAGTTTGGGACAGGGGGCCGGGGGCAATCAGCCCCAGCATTTT.

This clonotype was found many times. The J gene is TRBJ2-5, the V gene TRBV29-1, with D unresolved. CDR3 size: 13 residues. Between the trimmed V and J ends, which lost 5 bases and 3 bases, there was a span of 13 bases. Germline lookup yields CDR1 SQVTM and CDR2 ANQGSEA. CDR3 amino acids: CSVLSPAKETQYF. CDR3 sequence (DNA): TGCAGCGTTTTATCCCCAGCTAAAGAGACCCAGTACTTC.

This clonotype was counted many times. The chain links TRBV12-3 or TRBV12-4 to TRBJ2-2; perhaps TRBD2 as D (5 bases). Trimming left V 1 base short and J 3 bases short, with 12 bases between. The CDR3 consists of 16 residues. In DNA, the CDR3 is TGTGCCAGCAGTTTAGGGGCAGGACTCTACACCGGGGAGCTGTTTTTT. Translation gives CASSLGAGLYTGELFF.

In DNA form, the CDR3 reads TGTGCCAGCAGCTTAGCGGAGAGAAACCTTAATTCACCCCTCCACTTT. It specifies CASSLAERNLNSPLHF. The rearrangement joins TRBV7-8 to TRBJ1-6; D unclear. Trimming removed 0 bases at V and 6 bases at J, with 12 bases between. Germline V gene data show CDR1 as SGHVS and CDR2 as FQNEAQ. The CDR3 runs to 16 residues.

This chain joins TRBV7-2 and TRBJ2-3, with D possibly called TRBD1 or TRBD2 (5 bases each). The V gene's germline CDR1 is SGHTA and CDR2 FQGNSA. CDR3 length equals 17 residues. V was pared by 2 bases and J by 0 bases, with 15 bases between. In DNA, the CDR3 is TGTGCCAGCAGCTTACGGGGACCACAGCCTAGCACAGATACGCAGTATTTT. Amino acids: CASSLRGPQPSTDTQYF.

The CDR3 spells CASSLFWDRGLETQYF. The CDR3 DNA reads as TGTGCCAGCAGCTTATTTTGGGACAGGGGACTAGAGACCCAGTACTTC. The chain couples TRBV5-8 to TRBJ2-5; 10 bases are shared with TRBD1. The V segment lost 2 bases and the J segment 4 bases; nucleotides outside the gene matches: 8. From germline, CDR1 is SGHTS and CDR2 YDEGEE. The CDR3 runs 16 residues.

This chain uses TRBV20-1 with TRBJ1-1; perhaps TRBD1 as D (6 bases). Germline lookup yields CDR1 DFQATT and CDR2 SNEGSKA (reference sequence). The CDR3 sequence is 12 residues long. The V and J ends lost 4 bases and 6 bases respectively, with 12 bases between them. The CDR3 DNA follows: TGCAGTGCTATTCAGGGGTTGGCTGAAGCTTTCTTT. This sequence encodes CSAIQGLAEAFF.

Ten or more counts support this clonotype. The genes are TRBV6-5 and TRBJ1-1; tentatively, D is TRBD1 (6 bases). This CDR3 is built from 13 residues. Germline CDR1 reads MNHEY; CDR2 reads SVGAGI. The V and J ends lost 4 bases and 4 bases respectively, with 10 bases between them. CDR3 sequence reads: CASSFTGFTEAFF. The CDR3 DNA follows: TGTGCCAGCAGTTTTACAGGGTTCACTGAAGCTTTCTTT.

This clonotype was found many times. The chain recombines TRBV12-3 or TRBV12-4 with TRBJ2-3; D may be TRBD1 (6 bases). Trimming cost V 2 bases and J 3 bases, with 12 bases left between them. This CDR3 is 15 amino acids long. CDR3 nucleotide sequence: TGTGCCAGCAGTTTAAACAGGGCTGGGACAGATACGCAGTATTTT. It yields the protein CASSLNRAGTDTQYF.

This clonotype has a handful of counts. The J gene is TRBJ1-6, the V gene TRBV15, with a weak D call TRBD1 (5 bases). Between the trimmed V and J ends, which lost 0 bases and 7 bases, there was a span of 10 bases. The CDR3 spans 15 residues. Germline V lookup: CDR1 LNHNV, CDR2 YYDKDF (reference sequence). The CDR3 bases are TGTGCCACCAGCAGAGATTTCGCAGGGAATTCACCCCTCCACTTT. Translation: CATSRDFAGNSPLHF.

Only a few counts were recorded for this clonotype. The CDR3 DNA sequence: TGTGCCAGCAGTTCATCCTTCAACACTGAAGCTTTCTTT. It is translated as CASSSSFNTEAFF. J is TRBJ1-1 and V is TRBV6-5; D remains unclear. Germline loops: CDR1 MNHEY, CDR2 SVGAGI. CDR3 length: 13 amino acids. The V and J ends lost 4 bases and 2 bases respectively, with 8 bases between them.

This chain connects TRBV20-1 to TRBJ1-4; the D gene is possibly TRBD1 (6 bases). This CDR3 spans 15 amino acids. Germline CDR1 is DFQATT and CDR2 is SNEGSKA (reference sequence). V was clipped by 5 bases and J by 5 bases, with 18 bases between them. The CDR3 loop is CSAFLGGSSNEKLFF. For the CDR3, the DNA is TGCAGTGCTTTCTTGGGGGGCAGCTCAAATGAAAAACTGTTTTTT.

This clonotype was detected many times. The chain uses TRBV5-1 and TRBJ2-1, with TRBD2 matching 12 bases. Germline CDR1 and CDR2: SGHRS and YFSETQ. This CDR3 contains 15 residues. V was clipped by 2 bases and J by 5 bases; unmatched bases: 2. The CDR3 loop is CASSLRTSGNNEQFF. For the CDR3, the DNA is TGCGCCAGCAGCTTAAGGACTAGCGGGAACAATGAGCAGTTCTTC.

This clonotype showed up many times. This sequence joins TRBV20-1 and TRBJ1-1; unclear D gene. V lost 4 bases and J lost 1, with 7 bases in between. Looked up from germline, CDR1 is DFQATT and CDR2 is SNEGSKA (reference sequence). The CDR3 is 12 amino acids. The CDR3 loop is CSATDGNTEAFF. CDR3 nucleotides: TGCAGTGCTACCGACGGGAACACTGAAGCTTTCTTT.

This clonotype was observed at least ten times. The rearrangement uses TRBV27 and TRBJ2-1; D is unclear. The CDR3 totals 11 residues. With 8 bases removed from V and 4 bases from J, the gap between germline ends came to 6 bases. Germline V CDR1 and CDR2: MNHEY, SMNVEV (reference sequence). DNA for the CDR3: TGTGCCAGCGTGGCTTACAATGAGCAGTTCTTC. This gives the protein CASVAYNEQFF.

This rearrangement joins TRBV12-3 or TRBV12-4 to TRBJ2-2, with D hard to call. V lost 2 bases to trimming and J lost 4 bases, with 8 bases between them. This CDR3 contains 14 residues. CDR3 nucleotides: TGTGCCAGCAGTTTACAGAGAAGCACCGGGGAGCTGTTTTTT. The encoded protein is CASSLQRSTGELFF.

V gene TRBV10-3 combines with J gene TRBJ2-1; D perhaps matches TRBD1 (5 bases). Looked up from germline, CDR1 is ENHRY and CDR2 is SYGVKD. The CDR3 loop spans 14 amino acids. V gave up 10 bases and J gave up 4 bases, with 17 bases separating them. The chain's CDR3 is CATNPHRSYNEQFF. The CDR3, as DNA: TGTGCCACCAACCCCCACAGGTCGTACAATGAGCAGTTCTTC.

This clonotype was detected a few times. The chain uses TRBV20-1 and TRBJ1-1; D ambiguous. CDR3 length equals 13 residues. Germline values: CDR1 DFQATT, CDR2 SNEGSKA (reference sequence). V gave up 2 bases and J gave up 1 base, with 8 bases separating them. CDR3 bases: TGCAGTGCTAGATGGGGTACGAACACTGAAGCTTTCTTT. It codes for CSARWGTNTEAFF.

This clonotype appeared a few times. The J gene is TRBJ2-5, the V gene TRBV6-2 or TRBV6-3; perhaps TRBD1 as D (5 bases). The V end was cut by 8 bases, the J end by 10 bases, with 17 bases between. The CDR3 totals 12 residues. Germline lookup yields CDR1 MNHEY and CDR2 SVGEGT. The CDR3 loop reads CASFQGAGDQYF. CDR3 bases: TGTGCCAGCTTCCAGGGCGCCGGCGACCAGTACTTC.